One and the same sample provided the 6 T cell receptor beta chains below, sequenced in a study of radiation and T cells in renal cell carcinoma. The sample's time point: blood 4 weeks post-SBRT, at nephrectomy. As for treatment: 15 Gy SBRT to primary tumor, nephrectomy 4 weeks later. Sequencing used immunoSEQ multiplex PCR; TCRdb keeps in-frame clones, though not all of them. The repertoire consists of about 83,000 clones, with roughly 83% occurring once and the leading ten covering over 2%. The source material was blood, sampled from a patient whose treatment included radiotherapy and nephrectomy. Every receptor here comes from a woman aged 60 to 75 with renal cell carcinoma.

J is TRBJ2-1 and V is TRBV7-3; 12 nucleotides line up with TRBD2. Germline values: CDR1 SGHTA, CDR2 FQGTGA. The CDR3 consists of 15 residues. V was clipped by 1 base and J by 9 bases; unmatched bases: 4. As DNA, the CDR3 is TGTGCCAGCAGCTTAAAACTAGCGGGGGGAACTGAGCAGTTCTTC. Amino acids: CASSLKLAGGTEQFF.

This clone was observed a few times. This sequence joins TRBV6-6 and TRBJ1-5; TRBD1 is a possible D gene (6 bases). The germline V gene has CDR1 MNHNY and CDR2 SVGAGI (reference sequence). The CDR3 is made up of 14 amino acids. The V end lost 10 bases, the J end lost 5 bases, and 18 bases lay between the germline ends. The CDR3 loop reads CAIKGGARDQPQHF. CDR3 coding DNA: TGTGCCATCAAGGGGGGGGCGAGAGATCAGCCCCAGCATTTT.

The genes are TRBV28 and TRBJ1-5, with D perhaps matching TRBD1 (6 bases). The CDR3 runs to 16 residues. Trimming removed 3 bases from V and 3 bases from J, with 15 bases in between. From germline, CDR1 is MDHEN and CDR2 SYDVKM. CDR3 bases: TGTGCCAGCAGTTTGTCCGGGACACCGTACAATCAGCCCCAGCATTTT. Protein product: CASSLSGTPYNQPQHF.

The J gene is TRBJ1-2, the V gene TRBV5-6; TRBD1 matches 9 bases. The CDR3 runs to 16 residues. The ends lost 0 bases at V and 1 base at J; junction bases unmatched: 4. The V gene's germline CDR1 is SGHDT and CDR2 YYEEEE. The CDR3: CASSLDATGGNYGYTF. CDR3 nucleotide sequence: TGTGCCAGCAGCTTGGATGCGACAGGGGGTAACTATGGCTACACCTTC.

This clone has a handful of counts. This chain joins TRBV9 and TRBJ2-5; a weak D match, TRBD1 (6 bases). Germline values: CDR1 SGDLS, CDR2 YYNGEE. The CDR3 sequence is 14 residues long. Trimming cost V 1 base and J 4 bases, with 11 bases left between them. This CDR3 reads CASSVMSRGETQYF. Written as DNA, the CDR3 is TGTGCCAGCAGCGTAATGAGCAGGGGAGAGACCCAGTACTTC.

This clone appeared a single time. The chain recombines TRBV19 with TRBJ2-1, with 7 bases that match TRBD1. CDR3 length: 15 amino acids. Germline V lookup: CDR1 LNHDA, CDR2 SQIVND (reference sequence). J gave up 6 bases and V 5 bases, and 10 bases lay outside the gene matches. Written as DNA, the CDR3 is TGTGCCAGTAGTCTTAGGACAGGTTCGGGCAATGAGCAGTTCTTC. Translation gives CASSLRTGSGNEQFF.